Listed here are 25 T cell receptor beta chains from one sample, sequenced in a study of cytomegalovirus exposure and HLA in healthy donors. Method: immunoSEQ multiplex PCR; TCRdb's copy keeps in-frame clones and lacks some. Among under 400,000 clones listed, roughly 90% were seen once. The sequencing sample was made of PBMCs. The source is a man aged 25 to 40 in good health and CMV-seronegative.

This clone was seen just once. V and J are TRBV6-6 and TRBJ1-6, with 9 nucleotides matching TRBD1. Germline CDR1 reads MNHNY; CDR2 reads SVGAGI (reference sequence). The V and J ends lost 8 bases and 1 base, in that order; junction bases with no gene match: 6. This CDR3 comprises 16 residues. For the CDR3, the DNA is TGTGCCAGCCGCCGGGACAGGGTATCCTATAATTCACCCCTCCACTTT. It yields the protein CASRRDRVSYNSPLHF.

The chain employs TRBV14 and TRBJ2-7; tentatively, D is TRBD1 (5 bases). CDR3 length: 15 amino acids. Germline V CDR1 and CDR2: SGHDN, FVKESK. V lost 5 bases and J 0 bases, leaving 14 bases between the germline ends. The CDR3 DNA reads as TGTGCCAGCAGCGCAGGGCGTAGGAGCTCCTACGAGCAGTACTTC. Protein: CASSAGRRSSYEQYF.

This clone has only a few counts. The chain has TRBV2 and TRBJ1-2; 9 bases are shared with TRBD1. V was pared by 4 bases and J by 8 bases, with 8 bases of the junction left unmatched. This CDR3 is 14 amino acids long. The germline gives CDR1 SNHLY, CDR2 FYNNEI. The CDR3 bases are TGTGCCAGCAGTGCTCCCGGGACAGGGTCCGGCTACACCTTC. This gives the protein CASSAPGTGSGYTF.

The V and J genes are TRBV6-1 and TRBJ2-2; D may be TRBD2 (6 bases). The V end was cut by 6 bases, the J end by 0 bases, with 8 bases between. The CDR3 totals 14 residues. Germline CDR1 and CDR2: MNHNS and SASEGT. CDR3 residues: CASSPGANTGELFF. The CDR3 DNA follows: TGTGCCAGCAGCCCGGGGGCGAACACCGGGGAGCTGTTTTTT.

The genes are TRBV4-1 and TRBJ1-5; 7 bases are shared with TRBD1. Germline-derived CDR1 and CDR2 are MGHRA and YSYEKL. There are 16 residues in the CDR3. Trimming removed 0 bases from V and 2 bases from J; junction bases left unmatched: 4. The CDR3 is CASSQDKDRRNQPQHF. The CDR3 DNA follows: TGCGCCAGCAGCCAAGATAAGGACAGGCGCAATCAGCCCCAGCATTTT.

The chain employs TRBV7-6 and TRBJ1-4; 7 nucleotides line up with TRBD1. CDR3 length: 14 residues. In germline, CDR1 is SGHVS, CDR2 FNYEAQ. V shed 3 bases and J 8 bases; nucleotides not matched to a gene: 6. In DNA, the CDR3 is TGTGCCAGCAGCTTCGGACAGGTGGGGGAAAAACTGTTTTTT. It is translated as CASSFGQVGEKLFF.

V gene TRBV28 combines with J gene TRBJ1-5, with D unclear. This CDR3 is 14 amino acids long. Germline loops: CDR1 MDHEN, CDR2 SYDVKM. V lost 5 bases and J 1 base, leaving 9 bases between the germline ends. CDR3 in DNA: TGTGCCAGCAGTCCAATAGAAAGCAATCAGCCCCAGCATTTT. Translation gives CASSPIESNQPQHF.

J is TRBJ1-2 and V is TRBV5-1; 12 bases agree with TRBD1. This CDR3 is 13 amino acids long. The germline V gene has CDR1 SGHRS and CDR2 YFSETQ. With V trimmed by 6 bases and J by 8 bases, 5 bases remained unmatched. CDR3 sequence: CASTTGTGGGYTF. CDR3 nucleotide sequence: TGCGCCAGCACTACCGGGACAGGGGGCGGCTACACCTTC.

The chain couples TRBV10-2 to TRBJ2-1, with D possibly matching TRBD2 (6 bases). CDR3 size: 13 residues. The germline V and J ends were trimmed by 6 bases and 9 bases, with 15 bases remaining between them. Looked up from germline, CDR1 is WSHSY and CDR2 is SAAADI. CDR3 protein: CASSERRAGEQFF. DNA of the CDR3: TGCGCCAGCAGCGAGAGGAGGGCTGGTGAGCAGTTCTTC.

The V gene is TRBV9, the J gene TRBJ1-1, with D perhaps matching TRBD1 (5 bases). V was cut by 0 bases and J by 1 base, with 7 bases left in between. Germline CDR1 reads SGDLS; CDR2 reads YYNGEE. The CDR3 is made up of 14 amino acids. The CDR3 bases are TGTGCCAGCAGCGTAGTCAGGGCGAACACTGAAGCTTTCTTT. It encodes CASSVVRANTEAFF. Full variable domain (outside the CDR3, taken from reference TRBV9 and TRBJ1-1): DSGVTQTPKHLITATGQRVTLRCSPRSGDLSVYWYQQSLDQGLQFLIQYYNGEERAKGNILERFSAQQFPDLHSELNLSSLELGDSALYFCASSVVRANTEAFFGQGTRLTVV.

V is TRBV29-1 and J is TRBJ2-7, with 8 bases that match TRBD1. CDR3 length equals 11 residues. The V gene end was trimmed by 5 bases and the J gene end by 3 bases; junction bases not matched to a gene: 0. CDR1 is SQVTM and CDR2 is ANQGSEA in the germline V gene. The CDR3 nucleotides are TGCAGCGTTACAGGGGGCTACGAGCAGTACTTC. The encoded protein is CSVTGGYEQYF.

This chain joins TRBV18 and TRBJ1-5; no firm D call. The germline CDR1 and CDR2 sequences are KGHSH and LQKENI. Trimming removed 0 bases at V and 9 bases at J, with 12 bases between. CDR3 size: 14 residues. The CDR3 reads CASSPPEGRRPQHF. CDR3 in DNA: TGTGCCAGCTCACCACCGGAAGGTCGGAGGCCCCAGCATTTT.

The J gene is TRBJ1-3, the V gene TRBV5-6, with 9 bases matching TRBD1. Germline V gene lookup returns CDR1 SGHDT and CDR2 YYEEEE. V lost 2 bases, J lost 4 bases, and 4 bases stayed unmatched. The CDR3 is 15 residues long. CDR3: CASSFNTGGGNTIYF. As DNA, the CDR3 is TGTGCCAGCAGCTTCAATACAGGGGGCGGAAACACCATATATTTT.

J is TRBJ2-7 and V is TRBV5-1; the match to TRBD1 covers 7 bases. In germline, CDR1 is SGHRS, CDR2 YFSETQ. Unmatched junction bases numbered 3, after V lost 4 bases and J lost 2 bases. CDR3 length: 13 amino acids. The CDR3 bases are TGCGCCAGCAGCCCGGGACAGACCTACGAGCAGTACTTC. It encodes CASSPGQTYEQYF.

The genes are TRBV7-8 and TRBJ2-5; 9 positions agree with TRBD1. Germline CDR1 and CDR2: SGHVS and FQNEAQ. Trimming at V came to 1 base and at J to 1 base, leaving 13 bases not matched to a gene. This CDR3 region has 19 residues. The CDR3 region has the DNA TGTGCCAGCAGCTTAGTAGGGGCGGGGGACAGGGAGCCCCAAGAGACCCAGTACTTC. This encodes CASSLVGAGDREPQETQYF.

The chain joins TRBV5-1 to TRBJ1-2; 9 nucleotides agree with TRBD1. Germline assignment: CDR1 SGHRS and CDR2 YFSETQ. The CDR3 consists of 15 residues. V shed 4 bases, J shed 7 bases, and the junction held 11 bases outside the gene matches. The CDR3 sequence: CASSPGTGLVSGYTF. The CDR3 coding sequence is TGCGCCAGCAGCCCCGGGACAGGGCTGGTATCTGGCTACACCTTC. Using reference TRBV5-1 and TRBJ1-2 for the parts outside the CDR3, the full variable domain is KAGVTQTPRYLIKTRGQQVTLSCSPISGHRSVSWYQQTPGQGLQFLFEYFSETQRNKGNFPGRFSGRQFSNSRSEMNVSTLELGDSALYLCASSPGTGLVSGYTFGSGTRLTVV.

This rearrangement joins TRBV12-1 to TRBJ1-1; the D call TRBD1 from the table was never checked on the DNA. TRBV12-1 is recorded as a pseudogene. The CDR3 length is 12 residues. The CDR3 region has the DNA TGTGCCAGCAGCTCGGGGGACAGGGCCGCTTTCTTT. Translated: CASSSGDRAAFF.

V and J are TRBV6-6 and TRBJ1-6; 7 bases are shared with TRBD1. Per germline, CDR1 MNHNY and CDR2 SVGAGI (reference sequence). J lost 10 bases, V lost 2 bases, and 5 bases had no gene match. The CDR3 has 14 residues. CDR3 bases: TGTGCCAGCAGTTACGCAGGGGGACGGTCACCCCTCCACTTT. Encoded protein: CASSYAGGRSPLHF.

The V call is TRBV28, the J call TRBJ1-5, with a weak D call TRBD1 (5 bases). The CDR3 loop spans 15 amino acids. V was cut by 6 bases and J by 4 bases, with 16 bases left in between. Looked up from germline, CDR1 is MDHEN and CDR2 is SYDVKM. This CDR3 is CASSPGLMGNQPQHF. In nucleotides, the CDR3 is TGTGCCAGCAGCCCGGGACTTATGGGGAATCAGCCCCAGCATTTT.

This clone was counted once. The V gene is TRBV5-4, the J gene TRBJ2-1; D not resolved. Germline V gene data show CDR1 as SGHNT and CDR2 as YYREEE (reference sequence). The CDR3 is 11 residues long. The V and J ends lost 1 base and 10 bases respectively, with 6 bases between them. CDR3 bases: TGTGCCAGCAGCTTGCTAAGAGAGCAGTTCTTC. Its translation: CASSLLREQFF.

This chain uses TRBV13 with TRBJ2-7, with D perhaps TRBD1 (5 bases). The CDR3 has 14 residues. The germline CDR1 and CDR2 sequences are PRHDT and FYEKMQ (reference sequence). Trimming stripped 3 bases from V and 5 bases from J, with 14 bases between. The CDR3, as DNA: TGTGCCAGCAGCTTGACAGCAGGGTTCAACGAGCAGTACTTC. Amino acid sequence: CASSLTAGFNEQYF.

Here the CDR3 DNA reads TGTGCCAGCAGCCCGATGGGACAGGGGAGCACTGAAGCTTTCTTT. Protein product: CASSPMGQGSTEAFF. J is TRBJ1-1 and V is TRBV7-9; 10 bases line up with TRBD1. The CDR3 covers 15 residues. Germline V gene data show CDR1 as SEHNR and CDR2 as FQNEAQ (reference sequence). The V segment lost 5 bases and the J segment 4 bases; nucleotides outside the gene matches: 7.

The chain combines TRBV6-5 with TRBJ2-3; a weak D match, TRBD1 (6 bases). The CDR3 is made up of 14 amino acids. Germline values: CDR1 MNHEY, CDR2 SVGAGI. V lost 6 bases and J lost 3, with 13 bases in between. CDR3 coding DNA: TGTGCCAGCAGGCCACAGGGTGGAACAGATACGCAGTATTTT. It specifies CASRPQGGTDTQYF.

V is TRBV29-1 and J is TRBJ1-1, with TRBD1 matching 7 bases. Germline trimming cut 4 bases from V and 6 bases from J; bases unmatched to any gene: 2. The germline V gene encodes CDR1 SQVTM and CDR2 ANQGSEA. The CDR3 runs to 11 residues. CDR3 in amino acids: CSVGQGAEAFF. CDR3 nucleotide sequence: TGCAGCGTTGGGCAGGGGGCTGAAGCTTTCTTT.

The chain carries TRBV7-9 and TRBJ1-1; D is uncertain. The CDR3 spans 12 residues. Trimming removed 7 bases from V and 7 bases from J, with 13 bases in between. Germline loops: CDR1 SEHNR, CDR2 FQNEAQ (reference sequence). The CDR3 is CASTEPTFEAFF. As DNA, the CDR3 is TGTGCCAGCACCGAACCTACTTTTGAAGCTTTCTTT.